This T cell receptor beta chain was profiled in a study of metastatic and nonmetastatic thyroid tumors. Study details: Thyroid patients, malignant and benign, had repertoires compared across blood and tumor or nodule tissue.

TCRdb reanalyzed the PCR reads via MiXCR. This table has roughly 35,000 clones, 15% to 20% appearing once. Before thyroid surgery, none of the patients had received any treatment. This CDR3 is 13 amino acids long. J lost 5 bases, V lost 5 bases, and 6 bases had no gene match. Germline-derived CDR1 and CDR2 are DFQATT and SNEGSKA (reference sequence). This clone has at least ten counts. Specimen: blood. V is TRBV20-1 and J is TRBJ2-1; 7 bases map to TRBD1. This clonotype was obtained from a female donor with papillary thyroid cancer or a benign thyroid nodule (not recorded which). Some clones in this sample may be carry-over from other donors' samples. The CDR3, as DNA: TGCAGTGCTCCCCAGGGGGAACACAATGAGCAGTTCTTC. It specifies CSAPQGEHNEQFF.